Following are 30 T cell receptor beta chains from one sample sequenced in a study of T-cell reconstitution after alpha-beta-depleted transplantation in children. As it was prepared, the TCRbeta library received unique molecular identifiers. TCRdb passed the PCR reads through MiXCR, listing each CDR3 protein once. The sample contains roughly 200,000 distinct CDR3 sequences, roughly 14% of which appear only once. The sequencing used PBMCs from the stem cell graft donor, collected from the stem cell graft. The receptors stem from a human donor who donated a stem cell graft to a child with acute lymphoblastic leukemia.

The rearrangement uses TRBV7-9 and TRBJ2-1; 10 positions match TRBD2. In germline, CDR1 is SEHNR, CDR2 FQNEAQ (reference sequence). The V gene end was trimmed by 5 bases and the J gene end by 8 bases; junction bases not matched to a gene: 9. The CDR3 length is 15 residues. DNA of the CDR3: TGTGCCAGCAGCCCGTCACTAGCGGGAATCGATGAGCAGTTCTTC. This gives the protein CASSPSLAGIDEQFF.

This clonotype turned up a few times. The V gene is TRBV4-1, the J gene TRBJ2-3; maybe TRBD1 (6 bases). V lost 3 bases, J lost 8 bases, and 18 bases lay in between. The length of the CDR3 is 15 residues. Germline CDR1 and CDR2: MGHRA and YSYEKL. The CDR3 loop is CASSQGEVRGSTQYF. The CDR3 DNA reads TGCGCCAGCAGCCAGGGTGAAGTGAGGGGGAGTACGCAGTATTTT.

Many counts were recorded for this clonotype. The chain employs TRBV25-1 and TRBJ1-4, with 8 bases fitting TRBD1. In germline, CDR1 is MGHDK, CDR2 SYGVNS. This CDR3 comprises 15 residues. The junction had 7 bases not matched to a gene; V was cut back by 2 bases and J by 8 bases. In DNA, the CDR3 is TGTGCCAGCAGTGAAAGGGGGCAGGGGGCGGAAAAACTGTTTTTT. As protein: CASSERGQGAEKLFF.

This clonotype showed up many times. J is TRBJ2-5 and V is TRBV29-1, with 15 bases fitting TRBD2. Germline V gene sequence: CDR1 SQVTM, CDR2 ANQGSEA. The V gene end was trimmed by 6 bases and the J gene end by 9 bases; junction bases not matched to a gene: 8. CDR3 size: 14 residues. In DNA form, the CDR3 reads TGCAGCGTGGAGGGACTAGCGGGAGGTATATCCCAGTACTTC. This codes for CSVEGLAGGISQYF.

This clonotype was seen many times. V usage is TRBV12-3 or TRBV12-4 and J usage is TRBJ2-2, with D perhaps TRBD1 or TRBD2 (5 bases each). V lost 1 base, J lost 4 bases, and 7 bases lay in between. The CDR3 is 14 amino acids. The CDR3 reads CASSLGGVTGELFF. The CDR3 coding sequence is TGTGCCAGCAGTTTAGGAGGGGTCACCGGGGAGCTGTTTTTT.

The table lists this clonotype with many counts. The chain joins TRBV5-1 to TRBJ2-2; TRBD2 agrees at 8 bases. Germline CDR1 and CDR2: SGHRS and YFSETQ. V gave up 2 bases and J gave up 5 bases; unmatched junction bases: 5. This CDR3 region has 15 residues. For the CDR3, the DNA is TGCGCCAGCAGCTTAGTAACTAGCGGTACCGGGGAGCTGTTTTTT. This translates into CASSLVTSGTGELFF.

This clonotype appeared many times. The chain employs TRBV12-3 or TRBV12-4 and TRBJ2-3; 10 nucleotides match TRBD2. V was pared by 2 bases and J by 3 bases, with 2 bases of the junction left unmatched. CDR3 length equals 15 residues. As DNA, the CDR3 is TGTGCCAGCAGTTTACAGGGACTAGCGACAGATACGCAGTATTTT. Translated, it gives CASSLQGLATDTQYF.

This clonotype showed up just a few times. The chain combines TRBV12-3 or TRBV12-4 with TRBJ1-2, with 7 positions matching TRBD1. The CDR3 spans 14 residues. Germline trimming cut 3 bases from V and 1 base from J; bases unmatched to any gene: 2. CDR3 in amino acids: CASSLTGFNYGYTF. The CDR3 DNA reads TGTGCCAGCAGTTTGACAGGGTTTAACTATGGCTACACCTTC.

In its sample, this clonotype was seen many times. This chain uses TRBV11-2 with TRBJ2-1; D call uncertain. Trimming pared 5 bases from V and 8 bases from J, leaving 13 bases between. The germline CDR1 and CDR2 sequences are SGHAT and FQNNGV. CDR3 length: 13 residues. CDR3 sequence reads: CASSLPRAYEQFF. CDR3 in DNA: TGTGCCAGCAGCCTTCCTAGGGCCTATGAGCAGTTCTTC.

On this clonotype itself: This clone may be a read error of a much larger clone one base away. The chain couples TRBV20-1 to TRBJ2-5, with D possibly called TRBD1 or TRBD2 (7 bases each). Germline V gives CDR1 DFQATT, CDR2 SNEGSKA (reference sequence). The CDR3 runs 14 residues. The CDR3 region has the DNA TGCAGTGCTATCACAGGGGAGGGAGAAGAGACCGAGTACTTC. Translated: CSAITGEGEETEYF.

This clonotype was found many times. The rearrangement uses TRBV12-3 or TRBV12-4 and TRBJ2-3, with a weak D call TRBD2 (5 bases). Trimming took 3 bases from V and 0 from J, leaving 7 bases between them. CDR3 length equals 14 residues. The CDR3 reads CASSFRTSTDTQYF. Here the CDR3 DNA reads TGTGCCAGCAGTTTTCGGACTAGCACAGATACGCAGTATTTT.

This clonotype was seen many times. The chain links TRBV5-1 to TRBJ2-2; D perhaps matches TRBD2 (5 bases). This CDR3 spans 14 amino acids. Germline assignment: CDR1 SGHRS and CDR2 YFSETQ. Trimming pared 0 bases from V and 7 bases from J, leaving 10 bases between. CDR3 amino acids: CASSLEGGIGELFF. The DNA of the CDR3 is TGCGCCAGCAGCTTGGAAGGAGGAATCGGGGAGCTGTTTTTT.

This clonotype was counted at least ten times. Written as DNA, the CDR3 is TGCGCCAGCAGCCCAAAAGGGGATGAGCAGTTCTTC. It yields the protein CASSPKGDEQFF. The chain joins TRBV5-1 to TRBJ2-1; perhaps TRBD1 as D (5 bases). Germline CDR1 SGHRS, CDR2 YFSETQ. This CDR3 is built from 12 residues. Trimming shortened V by 4 bases and J by 8 bases, and 10 bases separated the two germline ends.

This clonotype was seen a handful of times. The rearrangement links TRBV20-1 to TRBJ2-5; D uncertain. CDR1 is DFQATT, CDR2 SNEGSKA, per germline (reference sequence). With 5 bases removed from V and 2 bases from J, the gap between germline ends came to 15 bases. There are 14 residues in the CDR3. The CDR3 DNA is TGCAGTGCTCATGACGTTATGAATCAAGAGACCCAGTACTTC. This sequence encodes CSAHDVMNQETQYF.

This clonotype was seen many times. The chain uses TRBV7-8 and TRBJ2-2; no firm D call. V was cut by 2 bases and J by 6 bases, with 10 bases left in between. From germline, CDR1 is SGHVS and CDR2 FQNEAQ. This CDR3 region has 14 residues. CDR3 bases: TGTGCCAGCAGCTTATTTCCCCAGGCCGGGGAGCTGTTTTTT. Translated, it gives CASSLFPQAGELFF.

This clonotype showed up just a few times. The CDR3 bases are TGTGCCAGCAGCTTAGAAGTGGGCAGGAACAATGAGCAGTTCTTC. This encodes CASSLEVGRNNEQFF. The J gene is TRBJ2-1, the V gene TRBV11-3; D call uncertain. Deletions cut 0 bases from V and 5 bases from J, with 11 bases between. The CDR3 totals 15 residues. Germline V lookup: CDR1 SGHNT, CDR2 YENEEA.

For this clonotype: This sequence may be a read error, since a much larger clone differs from it by one base. The rearrangement joins TRBV5-1 to TRBJ1-5; D is unresolved. CDR1 is SGHRS and CDR2 is YFSETQ in the germline V gene. CDR3 size: 13 residues. The V end was cut by 4 bases, the J end by 6 bases, with 11 bases between. The CDR3 DNA is TGCGCCAGCAGCCTGAATATCACTCAGCCCCAGCATTTT. Protein product: CASSLNITQPQHF.

This clonotype was counted a few times. The chain uses TRBV3-1 and TRBJ2-7, with 12 bases matching TRBD2. Per germline, CDR1 LGHDT and CDR2 YNNKEL (reference sequence). The CDR3 runs 16 residues. V was clipped by 4 bases and J by 3 bases; unmatched bases: 7. CDR3 sequence reads: CASSPSGLAGHYEQYF. The DNA for the CDR3 is TGTGCCAGCAGCCCATCCGGACTAGCGGGACACTACGAGCAGTACTTC.

This clonotype has ten or more counts. The V gene is TRBV25-1, the J gene TRBJ2-7; D is unclear. From germline, CDR1 is MGHDK and CDR2 SYGVNS. With 3 bases removed from V and 0 bases from J, the gap between germline ends came to 9 bases. The CDR3 totals 14 residues. The DNA for the CDR3 is TGTGCCAGCAGTGAGGACGGAGCCTCCTACGAGCAGTACTTC. As protein: CASSEDGASYEQYF.

This clonotype was recorded at least ten times. The chain is built from TRBV7-8 and TRBJ2-3, with D tentatively TRBD2 (5 bases). The V gene lost 3 bases and the J gene lost 2 bases, with 9 bases spanning the gap. The CDR3 has 14 residues. The germline V gene encodes CDR1 SGHVS and CDR2 FQNEAQ. Here the CDR3 DNA reads TGTGCCAGCAGCTTGGGAGCTATCACAGATACGCAGTATTTT. Protein sequence: CASSLGAITDTQYF.

At least ten counts were recorded for this clonotype. This chain links TRBV5-1 with TRBJ1-1; D ambiguous. The V and J ends lost 1 base and 4 bases respectively, with 11 bases between them. Germline V gene lookup returns CDR1 SGHRS and CDR2 YFSETQ. The CDR3 is 14 amino acids. CDR3 loop: CASSLRGYGTEAFF. As DNA, the CDR3 is TGCGCCAGCAGCTTGCGGGGTTATGGCACTGAAGCTTTCTTT.

The genes are TRBV12-3 or TRBV12-4 and TRBJ1-2; D not resolved. This CDR3 is built from 13 residues. V lost 2 bases and J lost 8, with 12 bases in between. The CDR3 DNA reads TGTGCCAGCAGTTTAAGGCCAGCGCCGGGCTACACCTTC. This sequence encodes CASSLRPAPGYTF.

Ten or more counts support this clonotype. This chain connects TRBV12-3 or TRBV12-4 to TRBJ2-4, with D possibly TRBD1 on 5 matching bases. The CDR3 contains 17 residues. Trimming stripped 6 bases from V and 0 bases from J, with 18 bases between. The CDR3 loop is CASSYSPGRLAKNIQYF. The CDR3 DNA follows: TGTGCCAGCAGCTACTCGCCAGGGCGACTAGCCAAAAACATTCAGTACTTC.

This clonotype was recorded many times. This rearrangement joins TRBV2 to TRBJ1-6; D remains ambiguous. This CDR3 has 15 amino acids. Between the trimmed V and J ends, which lost 6 bases and 6 bases, there was a span of 15 bases. Germline V gene data show CDR1 as SNHLY and CDR2 as FYNNEI. In nucleotides, the CDR3 is TGTGCCAGCAGGGAGGTGCCGGCGAGTAATTCACCCCTCCACTTT. Its translation is CASREVPASNSPLHF.

The chain couples TRBV5-1 to TRBJ1-1; 9 positions agree with TRBD1. Trimming removed 5 bases from V and 4 bases from J; junction bases left unmatched: 6. Germline V gene lookup returns CDR1 SGHRS and CDR2 YFSETQ. The CDR3 runs to 14 residues. The CDR3 region is CASRGDRESTEAFF. The CDR3 nucleotides are TGCGCCAGCAGGGGGGACAGGGAGAGCACTGAAGCTTTCTTT.

This clonotype was detected a few times. This CDR3 reads CASSFSGTLSDTQYF. DNA of the CDR3: TGTGCCAGCAGCTTTAGCGGGACTCTGTCAGATACGCAGTATTTT. The rearrangement uses TRBV11-2 and TRBJ2-3; the match to TRBD2 covers 8 bases. V was pared by 3 bases and J by 4 bases, with 6 bases of the junction left unmatched. The germline CDR1 and CDR2 sequences are SGHAT and FQNNGV. The CDR3 length is 15 residues.

This clonotype was counted a few times. The chain links TRBV10-3 to TRBJ2-7; 8 nucleotides line up with TRBD2. The length of the CDR3 is 16 residues. The germline V gene has CDR1 ENHRY and CDR2 SYGVKD. J lost 7 bases, V lost 5 bases, and 16 bases had no gene match. The CDR3 DNA is TGTGCCATCAGTAGGCTAGCGGGTGCCCCTCTAGGGGAGCAGTACTTC. Its translation: CAISRLAGAPLGEQYF.

This clonotype came up many times. The V and J genes are TRBV12-3 or TRBV12-4 and TRBJ2-1; D might be TRBD2 (5 bases). Trimming stripped 1 base from V and 6 bases from J, with 13 bases between. This CDR3 has 15 amino acids. CDR3 bases: TGTGCCAGCAGTTTAGTACCCTTGAGGGCCAATGAGCAGTTCTTC. The encoded protein is CASSLVPLRANEQFF.

This clonotype was found a few times. This sequence joins TRBV29-1 and TRBJ2-3; TRBD1 might be the D (6 bases). V was cut by 6 bases and J by 4 bases, with 17 bases left in between. The germline CDR1 and CDR2 sequences are SQVTM and ANQGSEA. The length of the CDR3 is 14 residues. The CDR3 region is CSVSWGRQADTQYF. CDR3 coding DNA: TGCAGCGTCTCATGGGGACGACAGGCAGATACGCAGTATTTT.

The table lists this clonotype with a few counts. This chain uses TRBV5-1 with TRBJ2-1; D remains unclear. V was clipped by 0 bases and J by 6 bases, with 19 bases between them. This CDR3 is built from 17 residues. CDR1 is SGHRS and CDR2 is YFSETQ in the germline V gene. The CDR3 nucleotides read TGCGCCAGCAGCTTGGTAGGCTACCAGGTCGGCGGCAATGAGCAGTTCTTC. Protein product: CASSLVGYQVGGNEQFF.